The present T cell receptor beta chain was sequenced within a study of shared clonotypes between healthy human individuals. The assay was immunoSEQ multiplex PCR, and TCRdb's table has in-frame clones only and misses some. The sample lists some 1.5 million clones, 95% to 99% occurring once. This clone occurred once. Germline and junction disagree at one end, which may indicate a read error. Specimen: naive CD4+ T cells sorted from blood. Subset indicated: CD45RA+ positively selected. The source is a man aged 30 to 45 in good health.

The CDR3 is CSVKRTSNGRAVLF. The CDR3 DNA reads TGCAGCGTTAAGCGGACTAGCAATGGACGGGCAGTTCTCTTC. The chain joins TRBV29-1 to TRBJ2-1; 8 positions match TRBD2. The CDR3 has 14 amino acids. The germline gives CDR1 SQVTM, CDR2 ANQGSEA.